These 10 T cell receptor beta chains originate from one sample sequenced in a study of CD8+CD57+ T cells in acquired aplastic anemia. Genomic DNA constituted the template upon which TCR beta VDJ and CDR3 profiling was performed. TCRdb itself ran the reads through MiXCR, one entry per CDR3 protein. The repertoire holds approximately 57,000 distinct CDR3 sequences, with 57% as singletons. It was patients with CD8+CD57+ cell expansion by flow cytometry who were chosen for sequencing. Sequences were obtained from sorted CD4+, CD8+, or CD8+CD57+ T cells (not recorded which) from PBMCs. The receptor source for this set is a human donor with aplastic anemia.

A few counts support this clonotype. The J gene is TRBJ2-2, the V gene TRBV2; 9 nucleotides align to TRBD2. CDR3 length equals 15 residues. The trim removed 8 bases at V and 5 bases at J, leaving 9 bases unmatched. Germline CDR1 reads SNHLY; CDR2 reads FYNNEI. Here the CDR3 reads CASGGGGLATGELFF. CDR3 in DNA: TGTGCCAGCGGCGGGGGGGGCCTCGCGACCGGGGAGCTGTTTTTT.

The chain links TRBV7-6 to TRBJ2-1; no definite D call. Germline CDR1 SGHVS, CDR2 FNYEAQ. This CDR3 region has 11 residues. The ends were cut back, 3 bases at V and 9 bases at J, with 6 bases in the middle. CDR3 sequence reads: CASSLAGEQFF. The CDR3 region has the DNA TGTGCCAGCAGCTTGGCCGGTGAGCAGTTCTTC.

Comments on this clonotype: Possible read error: a much larger clone is one base away. The chain carries TRBV7-9 and TRBJ1-2, with D possibly being TRBD1 (6 bases). This CDR3 is 14 amino acids long. Germline V lookup: CDR1 SEHNR, CDR2 FQNEAQ (reference sequence). CDR3 amino acids: CPSSPDSTNYGYTF. The CDR3 coding sequence is TGTCCCAGCAGCCCGGACAGCACTAACTATGGCTACACCTTC.

This chain links TRBV10-3 with TRBJ1-2; a possible D gene is TRBD1 (5 bases). Germline V lookup: CDR1 ENHRY, CDR2 SYGVKD. This CDR3 contains 13 residues. V lost 6 bases to trimming and J lost 4 bases, with 12 bases between them. Here the CDR3 DNA reads TGTGCCATCAGGGGGCGCGAAATCTATGGCTACACCTTC. Amino acid sequence: CAIRGREIYGYTF.

The rearrangement uses TRBV24-1 and TRBJ2-5, with D uncertain. V was trimmed by 4 bases and J by 7 bases, leaving 9 bases between them. The CDR3 length is 12 residues. Germline V gene sequence: CDR1 KGHDR, CDR2 SFDVKD. CDR3 residues: CATSDYVGTQYF. CDR3 coding DNA: TGTGCCACCAGTGACTACGTTGGGACCCAGTACTTC.

The gene calls are TRBV7-2 and TRBJ2-7; 8 bases fit TRBD2. The CDR3 covers 15 residues. From germline, CDR1 is SGHTA and CDR2 FQGNSA. Trimming removed 6 bases from V and 0 bases from J; junction bases left unmatched: 7. CDR3 loop: CASRTPGTSSYEQYF. The CDR3, as DNA: TGTGCCAGCAGAACCCCCGGGACTAGCTCCTACGAGCAGTACTTC.

This clonotype has a count of ten or more. Because the CDR3's place on the DNA is in doubt, the DNA is left out and the CDR3 is given as listed by TCRdb. This sequence joins TRBV7-5 and TRBJ1-4. TRBV7-5 is a recognized pseudogene. Both ends counted, the CDR3 spans 15 residues. CDR3 protein: CISVPEACRALKLFF.

The rearrangement uses TRBV24-1 and TRBJ1-5; D remains ambiguous. V gave up 0 bases and J gave up 4 bases, with 3 bases separating them. Germline CDR1 is KGHDR and CDR2 is SFDVKD. The CDR3 runs 13 residues. The CDR3 sequence: CATSDLENQPQHF. The DNA for the CDR3 is TGTGCCACCAGTGATTTGGAGAATCAGCCCCAGCATTTT.

This clonotype was counted ten times or more. This sequence joins TRBV6-6 and TRBJ2-1; D is unresolved. Between the trimmed V and J ends, which lost 1 base and 10 bases, there was a span of 11 bases. Germline CDR1 MNHNY, CDR2 SVGAGI (reference sequence). The CDR3 sequence is 13 residues long. The CDR3 is CASSYFPDGEQFF. CDR3 bases: TGTGCCAGCAGTTACTTTCCGGACGGCGAGCAGTTCTTC.

The V and J genes are TRBV7-3 and TRBJ1-1, with D unresolved. Per the germline V gene, CDR1 is SGHTA and CDR2 is FQGTGA. V shed 2 bases and J shed 3 bases, with 10 bases lying between them. The CDR3 extends over 14 amino acids. CDR3 region: CASSLLGRDTEAFF. CDR3 bases: TGTGCCAGCAGCTTACTAGGGAGGGACACTGAAGCTTTCTTT.